Given below is one TCR beta chain in context. As yet, its antigen is unknown. The sample originates from a study of beta chain features in type 1 diabetes. With V trimmed by 5 bases and J by 4 bases, 3 bases remained unmatched. This CDR3 contains 15 residues. Germline V gives CDR1 MNHEY, CDR2 SVGAGI. Study outcomes and limitations: For patients, the naive, central memory and Treg TCRB repertoires appeared more alike than for healthy donors. Patients and controls would share equally any PCR tilt toward shorter templates. TCRB CDR3 length was moderately but significantly reduced in all four CD4+ subsets of Type 1 diabetes patients.

The whole isolated RNA underwent reverse transcription, so sequencing captured expressed TCRB transcripts. Mean read depth for naive, central memory and regulatory T cell samples was around 3.8 million reads. The repertoire was sequenced with immunoSEQ multiplex PCR; TCRdb's copy has only in-frame clones and lacks some. The sample consists of roughly 400,000 clones, 8% to 10% of them appearing once. V and J are TRBV6-5 and TRBJ1-5, with 12 nucleotides matching TRBD1. The clonotype was recovered from a man aged 25 to 45 with type 1 diabetes. The sample was central memory CD4+ T cells from blood. As DNA, the CDR3 is TGTGCCAGCAGTGGGGGACAGGGGGCAAATCAGCCCCAGCATTTT. It specifies CASSGGQGANQPQHF.